This entry lists 6 T cell receptor beta chains sequenced from one sample in a study of Graves' ophthalmopathy and Graves' hyperthyroidism. The authors amplified TCR beta CDR3 regions, and they did so from RNA transcripts for repertoire sequencing. The library came from an HTBI-primed first-round RT-PCR and a second-round multiplex PCR. From the multiplex PCR reads, TCRdb called clonotypes with MiXCR, one entry per CDR3 protein. The sample has about 220,000 distinct CDR3 sequences, 20% to 25% seen once. The sample comprised peripheral blood. The receptors were sampled from a woman in her forties or fifties with Graves' ophthalmopathy.

This clonotype was picked up a small number of times. This chain connects TRBV29-1 to TRBJ1-5; D not resolved. V was pared by 4 bases and J by 3 bases, with 13 bases between. Germline values: CDR1 SQVTM, CDR2 ANQGSEA. The CDR3 length is 14 residues. CDR3 amino acids: CSVVGTDINQPQHF. The CDR3 DNA follows: TGCAGCGTTGTGGGTACAGATATCAATCAGCCCCAGCATTTT.

Many counts were recorded for this clonotype. This sequence joins TRBV6-1 and TRBJ2-7; 12 positions match TRBD2. J lost 5 bases, V lost 6 bases, and 8 bases had no gene match. This CDR3 contains 15 residues. Germline V lookup: CDR1 MNHNS, CDR2 SASEGT. The CDR3 DNA sequence: TGTGCCAGCAGCGACGGACTAGCGGGATTAGACGAGCAGTACTTC. Translating it yields CASSDGLAGLDEQYF.

This clonotype appeared many times. This chain connects TRBV28 to TRBJ2-7; D is undetermined. CDR3 length: 12 amino acids. Looked up from germline, CDR1 is MDHEN and CDR2 is SYDVKM. V was trimmed by 2 bases and J by 3 bases, leaving 5 bases between them. The CDR3 DNA is TGTGCCAGCAGTTTACACATCTACGAGCAGTACTTC. Translating gives CASSLHIYEQYF.

This clonotype was recorded many times. The rearrangement uses TRBV2 and TRBJ2-7, with 7 positions matching TRBD2. The CDR3 is 13 amino acids. CDR1 and CDR2 (germline): SNHLY, FYNNEI. The ends lost 9 bases at V and 3 bases at J; junction bases unmatched: 8. In nucleotides, the CDR3 is TGTGCCAGATCCGGGGGACTACACTACGAGCAGTACTTC. Amino acids: CARSGGLHYEQYF.

This clonotype was seen many times. V is TRBV6-5 and J is TRBJ1-2; 8 bases agree with TRBD1. V gave up 8 bases and J gave up 6 bases; unmatched junction bases: 17. The germline V gene has CDR1 MNHEY and CDR2 SVGAGI. This CDR3 comprises 16 residues. The CDR3 bases are TGTGCCAGCGACATAGGGGCAGGGGGCGCGGGGGATGGCTACACCTTC. Its protein is CASDIGAGGAGDGYTF.

This clonotype appeared many times. The rearrangement joins TRBV6-1 to TRBJ1-6; 10 positions agree with TRBD1. The CDR3 totals 17 residues. Germline CDR1 is MNHNS and CDR2 is SASEGT. V lost 5 bases, J lost 4 bases, and 8 bases stayed unmatched. In DNA, the CDR3 is TGTGCCAGCAGTCCAAACGCGGACAGGGGGTATAATTCACCCCTCCACTTT. Protein product: CASSPNADRGYNSPLHF.